Listed below are T cell receptor beta chains from one sample, sequenced in a study of blood T cells in healthy people across ages. TCRdb passed the 5' RACE reads through MiXCR, listing each CDR3 protein once. This table has 650,000 to 700,000 distinct CDR3 sequences, roughly 30% appearing once. The sample consisted of blood. The receptors were sampled from a woman of 80 years or more in good health. CDR3s include the opening cysteine and the closing phenylalanine or tryptophan. A D gene is named only where the DNA matches it firmly. Expanded clones get a size class; other rows say once, few or many, or leave the size out.

len	v_gene	d_gene	j_gene	abundance	CDR3nt	CDR3aa
13	TRBV20-1	-	TRBJ2-7	-	TGCAGTGCCCCAGACTTGAACACCTACGAGCAGTACTTC	CSAPDLNTYEQYF
14	TRBV30	TRBD1	TRBJ2-7	many	TGTGCCTGGAGGGGAAATAGACAGGGGGTCGAGCAGTACTTC	CAWRGNRQGVEQYF
15	TRBV15	TRBD1	TRBJ1-2	few	TGTGCCACCAGCCCTGCAGGGGGCCCTAACTATGGCTACACCTTC	CATSPAGGPNYGYTF
14	TRBV29-1	-	TRBJ1-2	few	TGCAGCGTTGAGAGGGGATACCCGAACTATGGCTACACCTTC	CSVERGYPNYGYTF
15	TRBV15	-	TRBJ2-7	many	TGTGCCACCAGCAGAGTTGGGACGCCCTCCTACGAGCAGTACTTC	CATSRVGTPSYEQYF
15	TRBV6-1	-	TRBJ1-5	-	TGTGCCAGCAGTGCGGGAGGGACAACAGCCCAGCCCCAGCATTTT	CASSAGGTTAQPQHF
15	TRBV18	-	TRBJ2-5	few	TGTGCCAGCTCATCAGATGGTTCACGGGGGGAGACCCAGTACTTC	CASSSDGSRGETQYF
17	TRBV7-2	TRBD2	TRBJ2-5	-	TGTGCCAGCAGCCCCAGGTTAGCGGGGATCTCGCAAGAAACCCAGTACTTC	CASSPRLAGISQETQYF
13	TRBV5-1	-	TRBJ1-1	few	TGCGCCAGCGGCCCCGGCCCGAACACTGAAGCTTTCTTT	CASGPGPNTEAFF
15	TRBV20-1	-	TRBJ2-1	-	TGCAGTGCTAGGAGGGGCTGGCTAGCAAACAATGAGCAGTTCTTC	CSARRGWLANNEQFF
15	TRBV14	-	TRBJ2-3	few	TGTGCCAGCAGCCAACGGGGGGCGGGCACAGATACGCAGTATTTT	CASSQRGAGTDTQYF
16	TRBV4-1	TRBD2	TRBJ2-1	many	TGCGCCAGCAGCCAAGGGACTAGCGGGGGTTGGAATGAGCAGTTCTTC	CASSQGTSGGWNEQFF
13	TRBV7-6	-	TRBJ2-3	once	TGTGCCAGCAGCTTATATAGCGGAGATACGCAGTATTTT	CASSLYSGDTQYF
13	TRBV6-2/TRBV6-3	-	TRBJ2-7	-	TGTGCCAGCAGAACACCATCCACCTACGAGCAGTACTTC	CASRTPSTYEQYF
14	TRBV11-3	TRBD2	TRBJ2-1	-	TGTGCCAGCAGCTTAGGACCCGGGGGGGATGAGCAGTTCTTC	CASSLGPGGDEQFF
13	TRBV30	-	TRBJ1-5	few	TGTGCCTGGGGCATGAAGAGCGGGCAGCCCCAGCATTTT	CAWGMKSGQPQHF
14	TRBV7-2	-	TRBJ2-3	many	TGTGCCAGCAGCTCGGACGGTAGCACAGATACGCAGTATTTT	CASSSDGSTDTQYF
13	TRBV6-6	-	TRBJ1-1	-	TGTGCCAGCAGGGACCTGGGAAACACTGAAGCTTTCTTT	CASRDLGNTEAFF
15	TRBV2	-	TRBJ2-5	-	TGTGCCAGCAGTGACTGGCGGGAATCGGGAGAGACCCAGTACTTC	CASSDWRESGETQYF
16	TRBV20-1	-	TRBJ2-1	many	TGCAGTGCTAGAGGGGTTTCGGCGGGGGCGCTGGATGAGCAGTTCTTC	CSARGVSAGALDEQFF
20	TRBV25-1	-	TRBJ2-7	-	TGTGCCAGCAGTGGGGGGCCCAGCGGGAAGTTCCTGAGGAGCTCCTACGAGCAGTACTTC	CASSGGPSGKFLRSSYEQYF
13	TRBV2	TRBD2	TRBJ2-1	few	TGTGCCAGCAACCCAGCGGGGTTAGATGAGCAGTTCTTC	CASNPAGLDEQFF
17	TRBV7-2	TRBD2	TRBJ2-3	-	TGTGCCAGCAGCTTATCGCCGGGACTAGCGGGGGCAGATACGCAGTATTTT	CASSLSPGLAGADTQYF
14	TRBV19	TRBD1	TRBJ1-2	once	TGTGCCAGTAGACCGGAGGGACAGGCGTCGAGCTACACCTTC	CASRPEGQASSYTF
15	TRBV5-1	-	TRBJ1-2	many	TGCGCCAGCAGGGAAGGACCCACCGAGCGGGATGGCTACACCTTC	CASREGPTERDGYTF
13	TRBV6-5	-	TRBJ1-5	few	TGTGCCAGCAGGACAGCCAAGAATCAGCCCCAGCATTTT	CASRTAKNQPQHF
13	TRBV5-1	TRBD1	TRBJ2-1	-	TGCGCCAGCAGAGGGGACAGGGCGAATGAGCAGTTCTTC	CASRGDRANEQFF
14	TRBV6-1	TRBD1	TRBJ2-1	many	TGTGCCAGCATGGGACAGGGGGCTTACAATGAGCAGTTCTTC	CASMGQGAYNEQFF
15	TRBV14	-	TRBJ1-6	few	TGTGCCAGCAGCCAAGGCCAGGGGCCGTATTCACCCCTCCACTTT	CASSQGQGPYSPLHF
14	TRBV24-1	TRBD1	TRBJ2-1	-	TGTGCCACCAGTGACAAGGGACAGCTCAATGAGCAGTTCTTC	CATSDKGQLNEQFF
14	TRBV28	TRBD1	TRBJ2-4	-	TGTGCCAGCAGCCCGGGACAGGGCACGTACATTCAGTACTTC	CASSPGQGTYIQYF
15	TRBV6-2/TRBV6-3	-	TRBJ1-5	-	TGTGCCAGCAGCGGGACCCACTATAGCAATCAGCCCCAGCATTTT	CASSGTHYSNQPQHF
13	TRBV7-9	-	TRBJ2-3	many	TGTGCCAGCAGCTCCAGGGCCACAGATACGCAGTATTTT	CASSSRATDTQYF
14	TRBV7-2	TRBD1	TRBJ1-4	-	TGTACCAACAGCCGAGGGGGCGGGAATGAAAAACTGTTTTTT	CTNSRGGGNEKLFF
15	TRBV5-1	-	TRBJ2-3	-	TGCGCCAGCAGCTTAACAGGGCCCCGGACAGATACGCAGTATTTT	CASSLTGPRTDTQYF
14	TRBV4-3	-	TRBJ2-7	many	TGCGCCAGCAGCCAAGATCTAGGGATCTACGAGCAGTACTTC	CASSQDLGIYEQYF
14	TRBV12-3/TRBV12-4	-	TRBJ1-1	-	TGTGCCAGCAGTTTAGCGCTGGGTGAAACTGAAGCTTTCTTT	CASSLALGETEAFF
17	TRBV7-9	TRBD2	TRBJ2-2	-	TGTGCCAGCAGCCCCCGCTGGGCGGGGGAGAACACCGGGGAGCTGTTTTTT	CASSPRWAGENTGELFF
15	TRBV9	-	TRBJ1-1	-	TGTGCCAGCAGCCCAACGGACGGGTTGAACACTGAAGCTTTCTTT	CASSPTDGLNTEAFF
21	TRBV7-9	-	TRBJ2-6	many	TGTGCCAGCAGGCCAATCGGGGGGCAGATTGACCAGAGCTCTGGGGCCAACGTCCTGACTTTC	CASRPIGGQIDQSSGANVLTF
13	TRBV12-3/TRBV12-4	-	TRBJ2-7	many	TGTGCCAGCAGGGGCAGGGAGCGAAACGAGCAGTACTTC	CASRGRERNEQYF